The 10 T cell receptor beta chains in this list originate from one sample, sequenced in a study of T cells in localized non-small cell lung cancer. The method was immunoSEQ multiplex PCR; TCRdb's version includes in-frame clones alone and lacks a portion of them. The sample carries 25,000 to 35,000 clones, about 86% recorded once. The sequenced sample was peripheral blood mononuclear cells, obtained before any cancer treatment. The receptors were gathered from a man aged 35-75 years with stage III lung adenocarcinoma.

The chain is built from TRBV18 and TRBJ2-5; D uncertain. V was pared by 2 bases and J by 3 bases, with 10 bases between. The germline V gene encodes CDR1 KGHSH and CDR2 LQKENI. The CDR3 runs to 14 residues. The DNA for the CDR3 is TGTGCCAGCTCACCAGGTCAGTCGAAAGAGACCCAGTACTTC. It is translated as CASSPGQSKETQYF.

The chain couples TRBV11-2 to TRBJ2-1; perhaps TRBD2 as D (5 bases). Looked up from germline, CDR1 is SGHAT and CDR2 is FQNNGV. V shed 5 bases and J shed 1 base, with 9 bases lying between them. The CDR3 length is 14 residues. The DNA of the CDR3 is TGTGCCAGCAGCGAGAGGGTGTCCTACAATGAGCAGTTCTTC. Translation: CASSERVSYNEQFF.

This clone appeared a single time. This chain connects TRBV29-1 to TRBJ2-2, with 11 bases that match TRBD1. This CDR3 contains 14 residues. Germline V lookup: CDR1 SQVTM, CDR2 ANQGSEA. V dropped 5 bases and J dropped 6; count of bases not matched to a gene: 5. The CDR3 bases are TGCAGCGTTCGTGGACAGGGGGCAGCCGGGGAGCTGTTTTTT. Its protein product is CSVRGQGAAGELFF.

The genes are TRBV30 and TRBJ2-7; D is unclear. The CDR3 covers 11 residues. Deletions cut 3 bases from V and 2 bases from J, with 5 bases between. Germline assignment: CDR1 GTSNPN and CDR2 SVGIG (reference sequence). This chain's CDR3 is CAWRQTYEQYF. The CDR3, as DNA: TGTGCCTGGAGGCAGACCTACGAGCAGTACTTC.

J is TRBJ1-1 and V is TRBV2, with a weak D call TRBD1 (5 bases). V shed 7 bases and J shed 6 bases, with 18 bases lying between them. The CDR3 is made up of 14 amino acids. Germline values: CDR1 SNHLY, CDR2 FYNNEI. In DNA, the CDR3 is TGTGCCAGCATCAACGGAAGGGGAGGGGCTGAAGCTTTCTTT. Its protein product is CASINGRGGAEAFF.

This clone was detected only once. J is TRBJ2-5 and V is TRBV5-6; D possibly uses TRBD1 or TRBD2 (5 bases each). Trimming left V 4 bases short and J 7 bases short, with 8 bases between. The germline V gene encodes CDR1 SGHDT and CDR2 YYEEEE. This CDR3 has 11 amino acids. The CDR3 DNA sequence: TGTGCCAGCAGCGTGGGACGGACCCAGTACTTC. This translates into CASSVGRTQYF.

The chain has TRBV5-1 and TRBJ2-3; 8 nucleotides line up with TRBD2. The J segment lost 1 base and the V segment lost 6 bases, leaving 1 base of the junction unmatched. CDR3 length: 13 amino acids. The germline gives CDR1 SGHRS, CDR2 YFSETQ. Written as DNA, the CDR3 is TGCGCCAGCACGGGACTAGGCACAGATACGCAGTATTTT. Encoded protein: CASTGLGTDTQYF.

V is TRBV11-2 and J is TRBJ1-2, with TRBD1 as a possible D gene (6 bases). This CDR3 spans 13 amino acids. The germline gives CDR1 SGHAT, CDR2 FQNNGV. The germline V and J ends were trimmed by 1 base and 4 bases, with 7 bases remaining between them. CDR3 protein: CASSLVQGYGYTF. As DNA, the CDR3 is TGTGCCAGCAGCTTAGTACAGGGCTATGGCTACACCTTC. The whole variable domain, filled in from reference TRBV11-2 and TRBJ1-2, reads EAGVAQSPRYKIIEKRQSVAFWCNPISGHATLYWYQQILGQGPKLLIQFQNNGVVDDSQLPKDRFSAERLKGVDSTLKIQPAKLEDSAVYLCASSLVQGYGYTFGSGTRLTVV.

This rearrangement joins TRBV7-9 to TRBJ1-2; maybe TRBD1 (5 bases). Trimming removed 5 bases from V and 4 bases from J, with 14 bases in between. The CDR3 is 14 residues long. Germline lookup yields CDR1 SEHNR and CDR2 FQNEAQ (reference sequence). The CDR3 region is CASSTGLYSYGYTF. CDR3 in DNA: TGTGCCAGCAGCACGGGACTTTATTCCTATGGCTACACCTTC.

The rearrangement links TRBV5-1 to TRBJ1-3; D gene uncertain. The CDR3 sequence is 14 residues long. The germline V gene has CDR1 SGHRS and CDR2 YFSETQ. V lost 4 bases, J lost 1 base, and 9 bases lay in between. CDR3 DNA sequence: TGCGCCAGCAGCGTGGATCTTTCTGGAAACACCATATATTTT. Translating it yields CASSVDLSGNTIYF.